The 23 T cell receptor beta chains reported below all come from one sample, sequenced in a study of CD4 T cells in relation to SARS-CoV-2 and coronaviruses. Using immunoSEQ multiplex PCR, the repertoire was profiled, and TCRdb retains in-frame clones only, with some absent. This table holds 18,000 or so clones, around 70% found once. CD4+ T cells from unexposed donors were obtained before the COVID-19 pandemic (2011-2018). The cells were cultured for 10 days before CD4+ T cells were isolated. Antigens of these TCRs are unknown. The sequenced sample was CD4+ T cells from PBMCs, cultured in vitro. Receptors originate from a human donor in good health.

The chain employs TRBV7-9 and TRBJ2-7; the D gene is possibly TRBD1 (6 bases). V shed 3 bases and J shed 3 bases, with 9 bases lying between them. This CDR3 comprises 13 residues. Germline assignment: CDR1 SEHNR and CDR2 FQNEAQ (reference sequence). This chain's CDR3 is CASSLGHIYEQYF. CDR3 DNA sequence: TGTGCCAGCAGCTTGGGACACATCTACGAGCAGTACTTC.

This chain joins TRBV4-1 and TRBJ1-5; TRBD1 matches at 7 bases. In germline, CDR1 is MGHRA, CDR2 YSYEKL. The CDR3 sequence is 18 residues long. Trimming removed 0 bases from V and 2 bases from J; junction bases left unmatched: 10. CDR3 in amino acids: CASSQDPTGLMGNQPQHF. In DNA form, the CDR3 reads TGCGCCAGCAGCCAAGATCCGACAGGGTTAATGGGCAATCAGCCCCAGCATTTT.

V gene TRBV5-8 combines with J gene TRBJ1-5; no clear D. The germline CDR1 and CDR2 sequences are SGHTS and YDEGEE. V lost 0 bases, J lost 4 bases, and 20 bases lay in between. The CDR3 totals 18 residues. The CDR3 DNA reads as TGTGCCAGCAGCTTGGACCAGAGAAGAACGGCAGCGAATCAGCCCCAGCATTTT. This translates into CASSLDQRRTAANQPQHF.

This clone was detected only a few times. The chain couples TRBV5-1 to TRBJ2-1; 11 positions agree with TRBD2. This CDR3 is 16 amino acids long. Trimming at V came to 4 bases and at J to 7 bases, leaving 10 bases not matched to a gene. Germline lookup yields CDR1 SGHRS and CDR2 YFSETQ. The CDR3 loop is CASSPRTSGFGNEQFF. CDR3 nucleotide sequence: TGCGCCAGCAGCCCGCGGACTAGCGGGTTTGGGAATGAGCAGTTCTTC.

The rearrangement links TRBV27 to TRBJ1-4; 7 positions agree with TRBD1. This CDR3 is built from 14 residues. Germline V gene data show CDR1 as MNHEY and CDR2 as SMNVEV (reference sequence). V lost 8 bases to trimming and J lost 7 bases; unmatched junction nucleotides: 10. DNA of the CDR3: TGTGCCAGCTGCACCACAGGGGCTACTGAAAAACTGTTTTTT. Protein: CASCTTGATEKLFF.

CDR3 protein: CASSLISSGRLYNEQFF. CDR3 nucleotides: TGTGCCAGCAGTTTAATTTCTAGCGGGAGGCTCTACAATGAGCAGTTCTTC. The chain couples TRBV28 to TRBJ2-1, with 11 positions matching TRBD2. Germline CDR1 reads MDHEN; CDR2 reads SYDVKM. The CDR3 length is 17 residues. V lost 2 bases to trimming and J lost 3 bases; unmatched junction nucleotides: 6.

The count of this clone is one. This chain links TRBV4-1 with TRBJ2-5; TRBD2 matches at 9 bases. The J segment lost 5 bases and the V segment lost 4 bases, leaving 11 bases of the junction unmatched. Germline-derived CDR1 and CDR2 are MGHRA and YSYEKL. CDR3 size: 16 residues. For the CDR3, the DNA is TGCGCCAGCAGCCCAAGCCTGGCGGGAGGGTATGAGACCCAGTACTTC. Residues: CASSPSLAGGYETQYF.

This sequence joins TRBV9 and TRBJ2-5; D is unclear. The CDR3 totals 13 residues. Germline values: CDR1 SGDLS, CDR2 YYNGEE. Between the trimmed V and J ends, which lost 0 bases and 4 bases, there was a span of 7 bases. The CDR3 protein is CASSVGRRETQYF. The CDR3 DNA follows: TGTGCCAGCAGCGTAGGTCGGCGAGAGACCCAGTACTTC. The full variable domain, completed using reference TRBV9 and TRBJ2-5, is DSGVTQTPKHLITATGQRVTLRCSPRSGDLSVYWYQQSLDQGLQFLIQYYNGEERAKGNILERFSAQQFPDLHSELNLSSLELGDSALYFCASSVGRRETQYFGPGTRLLVL.

The V gene is TRBV30, the J gene TRBJ2-5, with D perhaps matching TRBD1 (6 bases). This CDR3 is built from 12 residues. Germline CDR1 and CDR2: GTSNPN and SVGIG (reference sequence). V lost 5 bases and J 7 bases, leaving 14 bases between the germline ends. The CDR3 loop reads CAWGTLGRTQYF. In DNA, the CDR3 is TGTGCCTGGGGGACATTGGGCCGGACCCAGTACTTC. The full variable domain, completed using reference TRBV30 and TRBJ2-5, is SQTIHQWPATLVQPVGSPLSLECTVEGTSNPNLYWYRQAAGRGLQLLFYSVGIGQISSEVPQNLSASRPQDRQFILSSKKLLLSDSGFYLCAWGTLGRTQYFGPGTRLLVL.

This clone rates as medium-sized. The rearrangement links TRBV6-6 to TRBJ1-5; possible D gene TRBD1, 5 bases. V was cut by 0 bases and J by 9 bases, with 12 bases left in between. Looked up from germline, CDR1 is MNHNY and CDR2 is SVGAGI (reference sequence). The CDR3 runs to 14 residues. CDR3 protein: CASSYSRGPMPQHF. CDR3 nucleotides: TGTGCCAGCAGTTACTCGAGGGGCCCCATGCCCCAGCATTTT.

The chain has TRBV6-1 and TRBJ1-1; D is unclear. The CDR3 totals 17 residues. Per germline, CDR1 MNHNS and CDR2 SASEGT. V lost 3 bases and J 0 bases, leaving 17 bases between the germline ends. CDR3 nucleotide sequence: TGTGCCAGCAGTGAGCAGGTGGGAAGATTCATGAACACTGAAGCTTTCTTT. Translating gives CASSEQVGRFMNTEAFF.

This clone appeared a few times. This chain joins TRBV10-3 and TRBJ2-1; weak D call: TRBD2 (6 bases). The V and J ends lost 7 bases and 0 bases respectively, with 10 bases between them. Germline CDR1 and CDR2: ENHRY and SYGVKD. The CDR3 runs to 14 residues. CDR3 protein: CAIMGRGSYNEQFF. The DNA for the CDR3 is TGTGCCATCATGGGGCGGGGCTCCTACAATGAGCAGTTCTTC.

This clone was picked up a small number of times. The chain has TRBV6-5 and TRBJ1-2; the D gene is possibly TRBD1 (5 bases). Deletions cut 6 bases from V and 1 base from J, with 15 bases between. Germline V lookup: CDR1 MNHEY, CDR2 SVGAGI. This CDR3 has 15 amino acids. The CDR3 DNA sequence: TGTGCCAGCAGGCCAGCGGGGGGGGGTAACTATGGCTACACCTTC. It encodes CASRPAGGGNYGYTF.

This clone is a singleton in its sample. The rearrangement uses TRBV20-1 and TRBJ2-3, with D perhaps being TRBD1 or TRBD2 (5 bases each). Germline CDR1 is DFQATT and CDR2 is SNEGSKA (reference sequence). V lost 3 bases and J 4 bases, leaving 14 bases between the germline ends. The CDR3 has 14 residues. The CDR3 DNA reads as TGCAGTGCTAGTGGCGCAGGGAGTTCAGATACGCAGTATTTT. Its protein is CSASGAGSSDTQYF.

The chain links TRBV19 to TRBJ2-2, with 7 bases matching TRBD2. CDR1 is LNHDA, CDR2 SQIVND, per germline (reference sequence). The trim removed 2 bases at V and 4 bases at J, leaving 7 bases unmatched. The CDR3 length is 16 residues. The DNA of the CDR3 is TGTGCCAGTAGTATACTGGCGGGAGACCCCACCGGGGAGCTGTTTTTT. Protein: CASSILAGDPTGELFF.

The chain combines TRBV7-8 with TRBJ2-1; D may be TRBD2 (5 bases). From germline, CDR1 is SGHVS and CDR2 FQNEAQ. The CDR3 totals 15 residues. Trimming stripped 2 bases from V and 6 bases from J, with 14 bases between. The CDR3 DNA is TGTGCCAGCAGCTTAAGGGCTAGCAAGCCCAATGAGCAGTTCTTC. Amino acid sequence: CASSLRASKPNEQFF.

The chain has TRBV4-1 and TRBJ2-1, with a tentative D call TRBD2 (5 bases). Germline V gene lookup returns CDR1 MGHRA and CDR2 YSYEKL. This CDR3 is built from 14 residues. The V and J ends lost 1 base and 5 bases respectively, with 9 bases between them. DNA for the CDR3: TGCGCCAGCAGCCAAGGGACTCCCAACAATGAGCAGTTCTTC. As protein: CASSQGTPNNEQFF.

This clone was detected only a few times. The chain uses TRBV2 and TRBJ1-2; D ambiguous. V lost 4 bases, J lost 0 bases, and 12 bases lay in between. CDR3 length: 15 amino acids. Germline CDR1 is SNHLY and CDR2 is FYNNEI. Written as DNA, the CDR3 is TGTGCCAGCAGTGTGAAACTGTCGGCTAACTATGGCTACACCTTC. As protein: CASSVKLSANYGYTF. Full variable domain (outside the CDR3, taken from reference TRBV2 and TRBJ1-2): EPEVTQTPSHQVTQMGQEVILRCVPISNHLYFYWYRQILGQKVEFLVSFYNNEISEKSEIFDDQFSVERPDGSNFTLKIRSTKLEDSAMYFCASSVKLSANYGYTFGSGTRLTVV.

This clone showed up just a few times. The genes are TRBV4-2 and TRBJ1-2, with D tentatively TRBD1 (5 bases). There are 14 residues in the CDR3. V dropped 0 bases and J dropped 4 bases, with 9 bases sitting between them. Germline V CDR1 and CDR2: LGHNA, YNFKEQ. In DNA form, the CDR3 reads TGTGCCAGCAGCCAAGATACGGACACCTATGGCTACACCTTC. Translating gives CASSQDTDTYGYTF.

The rearrangement links TRBV7-9 to TRBJ2-7; D possibly corresponds to TRBD2 (6 bases). This CDR3 region has 13 residues. The germline V gene encodes CDR1 SEHNR and CDR2 FQNEAQ (reference sequence). Trimming pared 5 bases from V and 5 bases from J, leaving 13 bases between. The DNA for the CDR3 is TGTGCCAGCAGCCCCGCAGGAGGGAACGAGCAGTACTTC. Its translation is CASSPAGGNEQYF.

The gene calls are TRBV28 and TRBJ1-1; a weak D match, TRBD1 (6 bases). V was cut by 1 base and J by 4 bases, with 10 bases left in between. Germline V lookup: CDR1 MDHEN, CDR2 SYDVKM. CDR3 size: 14 residues. The CDR3, as DNA: TGTGCCAGCAGTTTATCCCCGACAGGCACTGAAGCTTTCTTT. This codes for CASSLSPTGTEAFF.

The gene calls are TRBV15 and TRBJ2-1; possible D gene TRBD2, 5 bases. The germline V and J ends were trimmed by 0 bases and 0 bases, with 6 bases remaining between them. Germline CDR1 reads LNHNV; CDR2 reads YYDKDF (reference sequence). This CDR3 has 15 amino acids. The CDR3 region is CATSREGSSYNEQFF. CDR3 sequence (DNA): TGTGCCACCAGCAGAGAGGGGAGCTCCTACAATGAGCAGTTCTTC.

The J gene is TRBJ2-1, the V gene TRBV7-3; D is possibly TRBD1 or TRBD2 (6 bases each). The CDR3 runs 15 residues. The germline gives CDR1 SGHTA, CDR2 FQGTGA. Trimming cost V 3 bases and J 3 bases, with 12 bases left between them. The DNA of the CDR3 is TGTGCCAGCAGCTTGTCGGGGGACAACTACAATGAGCAGTTCTTC. It is translated as CASSLSGDNYNEQFF.